Listed below are T cell receptor beta chains from one sample, sequenced in a study of response to subunit inactivated influenza vaccine. In TCRdb, the RT-PCR reads were re-called with MiXCR into one record per CDR3 protein. The sample lists around 250,000 distinct CDR3 sequences; 9.5% to 15% were seen once. This specimen was non-naive T cells sorted from PBMCs, taken around 15 days before vaccination. Source of these receptors: a middle-aged man who received an inactivated influenza vaccine. Each CDR3 is given without its conserved first and last residue. The D gene is left open where the match is weak.

j_gene | v_gene | d_gene | CDR3aa
TRBJ1-2 | TRBV5-4 | NA | ASSLNRVNGYT
TRBJ2-3 | TRBV2 | NA | ASRGWSDTQY
TRBJ2-7 | TRBV3-1 | NA | ASSHGGGLFYEQY
TRBJ1-1 | TRBV2 | NA | ACDRLNTEAF
TRBJ2-7 | TRBV29-1 | TRBD1 | SVEGSGTGGREQY
TRBJ2-1 | TRBV4-1 | TRBD2 | ASSQAGGKNNEQF
TRBJ2-3 | TRBV20-1 | TRBD2 | SARTTRGAGGITDTQY
TRBJ2-7 | TRBV15 | TRBD2 | ATSSRASGGRSSYEQY
TRBJ1-1 | TRBV4-2 | NA | ASSQDHAGLNEAF
TRBJ2-1 | TRBV5-5 | NA | ASSLDSGDYNEQF
TRBJ2-3 | TRBV20-1 | NA | SAGVAATLGVTKY
TRBJ2-3 | TRBV30 | TRBD2 | AWSLPLAGGYTQY
TRBJ1-4 | TRBV7-2 | TRBD1 | ASGTVAYEKLF
TRBJ2-5 | TRBV4-1 | TRBD1 | ASSQEDRETQY
TRBJ1-2 | TRBV20-1 | TRBD1 | SAPFRGQERNGYT
TRBJ2-1 | TRBV18 | NA | ASSPAFNEQF
TRBJ2-3 | TRBV18 | TRBD1 | ASSGQGTDTQY
TRBJ2-3 | TRBV29-1 | NA | SVGGGPWNTDTQY
TRBJ2-3 | TRBV4-3 | TRBD2 | ASSQEGLAGFTDTQY
TRBJ1-5 | TRBV7-9 | NA | ASSFNGLNQPQH
TRBJ2-1 | TRBV28 | TRBD2 | ASSSRGLAGDEQF
TRBJ1-5 | TRBV12-3/TRBV12-4 | TRBD1 | ASSPRQGHNQPQH
TRBJ2-5 | TRBV15 | TRBD1 | ATSKRTGGQETQY
TRBJ2-5 | TRBV7-8 | NA | ASSLGRSGGLETQY
TRBJ1-1 | TRBV6-5 | NA | ASSYFMTGTEAF
TRBJ2-3 | TRBV5-1 | NA | ASSSEITDTQY
TRBJ2-1 | TRBV7-2 | TRBD2 | ASSPHGTSGNNEQF
TRBJ2-1 | TRBV6-4 | TRBD2 | ASQRDHGGNEQF
TRBJ2-7 | TRBV20-1 | TRBD2 | SARDTSGGLYEQY
TRBJ2-1 | TRBV20-1 | TRBD1 | SAREGANNEQF
TRBJ2-1 | TRBV20-1 | TRBD2 | SASPSGSWNEQF
TRBJ2-5 | TRBV5-1 | NA | ASSFGLETHY
TRBJ2-2 | TRBV20-1 | NA | SASISGTARVPEELF
TRBJ2-5 | TRBV7-9 | NA | ASSLSRGQKETQY
TRBJ1-1 | TRBV11-3 | NA | ASSLEETTEAF
TRBJ2-7 | TRBV3-1 | NA | ASSHVLSSFSYEQY
TRBJ2-1 | TRBV20-1 | TRBD2 | SARAPSGSIVGYNEQF
TRBJ2-1 | TRBV20-1 | TRBD2 | SANSGSRGEQF
TRBJ2-5 | TRBV15 | NA | ATSEGKETQY
TRBJ2-7 | TRBV11-2 | NA | ASSLNEGLEQY
TRBJ2-5 | TRBV7-2 | NA | ASSFSPRQKTGGY
TRBJ2-7 | TRBV3-1 | TRBD2 | ASSQEGSGSFYEQY
TRBJ2-5 | TRBV12-3/TRBV12-4 | NA | ASSSGPSPQETQY
TRBJ2-1 | TRBV6-1 | TRBD2 | ASFRASGHNEQF
TRBJ1-2 | TRBV18 | NA | ASSPPSGGVGYT
TRBJ2-7 | TRBV7-2 | TRBD2 | ASRQAGGPVEQY
TRBJ2-7 | TRBV11-2 | NA | ASSEYGAGPSVEQY
TRBJ2-1 | TRBV12-3/TRBV12-4 | TRBD1 | ASSQTGDYNEQF
TRBJ1-3 | TRBV9 | NA | ASSVSPGVTIY